This T cell receptor beta chain stems from a study of CD8 T cells in Susac syndrome. Study-level points and caveats: The TCR sequencing and HLA analysis in the study involved a relatively small number of individuals, as the study acknowledged.

Negative isolation yielded CD4+ and CD8+ T cells, and FACS enriched TEMRA cells. On this clonotype itself: Its antigen is undetermined.

Trimming shortened V by 9 bases and J by 0 bases, and 17 bases separated the two germline ends. The CDR3 loop spans 16 amino acids. Germline CDR1 and CDR2: KGHDR and SFDVKD. Random-hexamer reverse transcription was applied to roughly 0.5 to 1 ug RNA. The method of amplification for TCR beta CDR3 was immunoSEQ multiplex PCR, covering 54 Vbeta and 13 Jbeta. Via MiXCR, TCRdb re-called the immunoSEQ multiplex PCR reads, giving one row per CDR3 protein. This sample has 180,000 or so distinct CDR3 sequences; roughly 94% occur once, and the top ten carry 0.08% to 0.11%. Material for sequencing was CD4+ T cells from PBMCs. This chain uses TRBV24-1 with TRBJ1-5; D perhaps matches TRBD1 (5 bases). The sequence derives from a human donor in good health. The CDR3 region is CATGAGGRSSNQPQHF. The CDR3 DNA follows: TGTGCCACCGGAGCCGGGGGAAGAAGTAGCAATCAGCCCCAGCATTTT.